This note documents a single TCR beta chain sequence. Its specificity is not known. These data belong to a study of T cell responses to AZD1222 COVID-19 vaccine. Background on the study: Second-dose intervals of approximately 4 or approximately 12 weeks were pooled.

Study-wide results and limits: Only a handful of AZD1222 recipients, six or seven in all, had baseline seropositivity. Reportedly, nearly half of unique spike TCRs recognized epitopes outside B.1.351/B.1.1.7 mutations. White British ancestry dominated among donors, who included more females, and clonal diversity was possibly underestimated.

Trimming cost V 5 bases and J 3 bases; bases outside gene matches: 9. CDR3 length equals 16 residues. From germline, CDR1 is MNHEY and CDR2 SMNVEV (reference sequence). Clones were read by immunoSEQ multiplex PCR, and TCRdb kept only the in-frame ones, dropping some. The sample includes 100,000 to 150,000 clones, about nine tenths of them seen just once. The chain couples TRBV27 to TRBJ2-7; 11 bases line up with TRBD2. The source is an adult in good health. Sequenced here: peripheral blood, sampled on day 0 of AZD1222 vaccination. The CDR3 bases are TGTGCCAGCAGTATCACTAGCGGGAGTATAGTCTACGAGCAGTACTTC. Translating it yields CASSITSGSIVYEQYF.